The 11 T cell receptor beta chains in this list originate from one sample, sequenced in a study of vaccination effects on CD4 cells after COVID-19. Their antigen targets remain unknown. Antigen-specific CD4+ T cells were expanded (with viral peptide pools) by the ViraFEST assay ahead of sequencing. A roughly ten-day culture period preceded the isolation of CD4+ T cells. Nucleocapsid antibodies were negative in the vaccine recipients, who had never had SARS-CoV-2 infection. Repertoires were generated with immunoSEQ multiplex PCR, while TCRdb's copy carries only in-frame clones and drops some. In the table there are around 24,000 clones, approximately 74% of which are singletons. This specimen was CD4+ T cells from PBMCs cultured with SARS-CoV-2 spike peptides, taken before COVID-19 vaccination. The receptor source for this set is a human donor who received a COVID-19 vaccine.

In this sample, this clone turned up a few times. The rearrangement joins TRBV5-1 to TRBJ2-5; 9 positions match TRBD1. The J segment lost 1 base and the V segment lost 1 base, leaving 5 bases of the junction unmatched. The CDR3 is 16 residues long. Germline CDR1 reads SGHRS; CDR2 reads YFSETQ. The CDR3 DNA sequence: TGCGCCAGCAGCTTGTGGGGACAGGGTCGCCAAGAGACCCAGTACTTC. Residues: CASSLWGQGRQETQYF.

This chain joins TRBV6-5 and TRBJ1-1; no clear D. Germline values: CDR1 MNHEY, CDR2 SVGAGI. This CDR3 is 12 amino acids long. Trimming stripped 2 bases from V and 8 bases from J, with 9 bases between. Written as DNA, the CDR3 is TGTGCCAGCAGTTACAGGGCGTCGGAAGCTTTCTTT. As protein: CASSYRASEAFF.

The chain employs TRBV29-1 and TRBJ2-7, with TRBD1 matching 7 bases. The CDR3 spans 14 residues. Trimming at V came to 4 bases and at J to 2 bases, leaving 8 bases not matched to a gene. Germline V lookup: CDR1 SQVTM, CDR2 ANQGSEA. As DNA, the CDR3 is TGCAGCGTTGTACCCATGGACAGGACCTACGAGCAGTACTTC. Translating gives CSVVPMDRTYEQYF.

This clone was recorded once. CDR3 nucleotides: TGTGCCAGCTCCCCCCAAGAGGGACAGGCCTCGGAGCAGTACTTC. Amino acid sequence: CASSPQEGQASEQYF. The chain links TRBV18 to TRBJ2-7; 8 bases are shared with TRBD1. Germline CDR1 and CDR2: KGHSH and LQKENI. The J segment lost 7 bases and the V segment lost 6 bases, leaving 14 bases of the junction unmatched. The CDR3 consists of 15 residues.

The table lists this clone with a few counts. V usage is TRBV4-1 and J usage is TRBJ1-1; D gene ambiguous. Trimming cost V 2 bases and J 5 bases, with 18 bases left between them. The CDR3 covers 16 residues. Germline V CDR1 and CDR2: MGHRA, YSYEKL. The CDR3 bases are TGCGCCAGCAGCCAATACAACGTTGGCGTGGGGACTGAAGCTTTCTTT. As protein: CASSQYNVGVGTEAFF.

This rearrangement joins TRBV6-5 to TRBJ2-7, with D maybe TRBD1 (5 bases). The CDR3 length is 16 residues. The V gene lost 2 bases and the J gene lost 0 bases, with 14 bases spanning the gap. From germline, CDR1 is MNHEY and CDR2 SVGAGI. The CDR3: CASSYRLGDSSYEQYF. DNA for the CDR3: TGTGCCAGCAGTTACCGGCTAGGGGATAGCTCCTACGAGCAGTACTTC.

The rearrangement links TRBV29-1 to TRBJ2-5, with 11 bases aligning to TRBD1. This CDR3 spans 14 amino acids. The germline V gene encodes CDR1 SQVTM and CDR2 ANQGSEA. V shed 6 bases and J 5 bases; nucleotides not matched to a gene: 8. For the CDR3, the DNA is TGCAGCGTCAGATACGGGACAGGGGGGGAGACCCAGTACTTC. This gives the protein CSVRYGTGGETQYF.

The CDR3 is CSVEGDRGPGDTQYF. The CDR3 DNA is TGCAGCGTCGAGGGGGACAGGGGGCCTGGAGATACGCAGTATTTT. The genes are TRBV29-1 and TRBJ2-3, with 12 bases matching TRBD1. CDR3 length: 15 residues. CDR1 and CDR2 (germline): SQVTM, ANQGSEA. With V trimmed by 6 bases and J by 5 bases, 9 bases remained unmatched.

The rearrangement uses TRBV4-1 and TRBJ1-4; D unclear. The CDR3 loop spans 13 amino acids. V dropped 1 base and J dropped 5 bases, with 5 bases sitting between them. The germline V gene encodes CDR1 MGHRA and CDR2 YSYEKL. CDR3 sequence reads: CASSQGGNEKLFF. The CDR3 region has the DNA TGCGCCAGCAGCCAAGGTGGCAATGAAAAACTGTTTTTT.

This chain links TRBV6-1 with TRBJ1-6; 9 bases match TRBD1. The CDR3 length is 15 residues. Per the germline V gene, CDR1 is MNHNS and CDR2 is SASEGT. The V segment lost 3 bases and the J segment 8 bases; nucleotides outside the gene matches: 5. The DNA for the CDR3 is TGTGCCAGCAGTGAGTGGGACAGGGCTTATTCACCCCTCCACTTT. Translating it yields CASSEWDRAYSPLHF.

A few counts support this clone. The V and J genes are TRBV5-4 and TRBJ2-5; TRBD2 matches 8 bases. The V segment lost 3 bases and the J segment 1 base; nucleotides outside the gene matches: 8. CDR1 and CDR2 (germline): SGHNT, YYREEE (reference sequence). The CDR3 runs 16 residues. CDR3 DNA sequence: TGTGCCAGCAGCTCGGGGGGGACTGCCACCCAAGAGACCCAGTACTTC. It translates to CASSSGGTATQETQYF.